One sample yielded the 32 T cell receptor beta chains listed below, sequenced in a study of blood T cell repertoires in COVID-19. Profiled with immunoSEQ multiplex PCR; TCRdb holds only in-frame clones, not every one. Found here are fewer than 200,000 clones, about 85% of them singletons; the top ten hold 1% to 1.5%. Input material: peripheral blood. The source of these receptors is a man between 60 and 70 years old who had recovered from COVID-19.

The V and J genes are TRBV6-2 or TRBV6-3 and TRBJ1-1; weak D call: TRBD1 (5 bases). The germline V and J ends were trimmed by 5 bases and 0 bases, with 16 bases remaining between them. Germline lookup yields CDR1 MNHEY and CDR2 SVGEGT. The CDR3 has 16 residues. CDR3 in amino acids: CASSLAHRSVNTEAFF. CDR3 DNA sequence: TGTGCCAGCAGTCTCGCCCACAGGTCCGTGAACACTGAAGCTTTCTTT.

The CDR3 DNA sequence: TGTGCCAGCAGTTATGAAGGACAGGGGGTTGAGGGGACTCAGCCCCAGCATTTT. Protein: CASSYEGQGVEGTQPQHF. This chain connects TRBV6-2 or TRBV6-3 to TRBJ1-5; 10 bases map to TRBD1. This CDR3 spans 18 amino acids. Germline lookup yields CDR1 MNHEY and CDR2 SVGEGT. After removal of 3 bases from V and 6 bases from J, the junction contained 14 bases not matched to a gene.

This chain joins TRBV11-3 and TRBJ2-1, with D tentatively TRBD2 (7 bases). The length of the CDR3 is 16 residues. CDR1 SGHNT and CDR2 YENEEA come from the germline V gene. Trimming removed 2 bases from V and 10 bases from J, with 21 bases in between. The CDR3 loop is CASSLRFGGGGSEQFF. The CDR3 nucleotides read TGTGCCAGCAGCTTAAGATTTGGCGGGGGCGGGTCGGAGCAGTTCTTC.

CDR3 bases: TGTGCCTGGAGAGGACAGGGGAATTCACCCCTCCACTTT. Translation: CAWRGQGNSPLHF. The chain recombines TRBV30 with TRBJ1-6; 9 nucleotides match TRBD1. V was pared by 3 bases and J by 7 bases, with 1 base of the junction left unmatched. This CDR3 comprises 13 residues. CDR1 is GTSNPN and CDR2 is SVGIG in the germline V gene (reference sequence).

V and J are TRBV24-1 and TRBJ1-2; weak D call: TRBD1 (5 bases). The CDR3 extends over 13 amino acids. Deletions cut 6 bases from V and 1 base from J, with 8 bases between. The V gene's germline CDR1 is KGHDR and CDR2 SFDVKD. The CDR3 region is CATSPTDNYGYTF. Here the CDR3 DNA reads TGTGCCACCAGTCCGACAGATAACTATGGCTACACCTTC.

The chain combines TRBV3-1 (or the pseudogene TRBV3-2) with TRBJ2-3, with 7 bases identical to TRBD1. The germline gives CDR1 LGHDT, CDR2 YNNKEL (reference sequence). The CDR3 extends over 14 amino acids. The J segment lost 1 base and the V segment lost 4 bases, leaving 2 bases of the junction unmatched. The CDR3 protein is CASSPGTGTDTQYF. The CDR3 coding sequence is TGTGCCAGCAGCCCCGGGACAGGCACAGATACGCAGTATTTT.

The rearrangement joins TRBV15 to TRBJ2-1; 8 positions match TRBD2. Germline V gives CDR1 LNHNV, CDR2 YYDKDF (reference sequence). There are 14 residues in the CDR3. V lost 8 bases and J lost 6; bases outside the gene matches: 9. Here the CDR3 reads CATGTGGASNEQFF. CDR3 coding DNA: TGTGCCACCGGGACGGGGGGGGCCTCCAATGAGCAGTTCTTC.

In regard to this clone: Other DNA sequences in the sample encode the same CDR3. The chain couples TRBV7-2 to TRBJ2-5; TRBD2 agrees at 11 bases. The V segment lost 1 base and the J segment 4 bases; nucleotides outside the gene matches: 2. Germline CDR1 SGHTA, CDR2 FQGNSA. The CDR3 spans 15 residues. This CDR3 reads CASSLVAGGPETQYF. Written as DNA, the CDR3 is TGTGCCAGCAGCTTAGTAGCGGGGGGGCCAGAGACCCAGTACTTC.

This chain links TRBV11-2 with TRBJ1-1; TRBD1 matches 10 bases. Looked up from germline, CDR1 is SGHAT and CDR2 is FQNNGV. The CDR3 spans 15 residues. V was pared by 5 bases and J by 6 bases, with 9 bases of the junction left unmatched. As DNA, the CDR3 is TGTGCCAGCAGCCCTTCGACAGGGGGCGAGCCTGAAGCTTTCTTT. Protein product: CASSPSTGGEPEAFF.

The chain couples TRBV2 to TRBJ1-3, with D unclear. The CDR3 is made up of 14 amino acids. Germline CDR1 reads SNHLY; CDR2 reads FYNNEI. Trimming took off 4 bases at V and 1 base at J, with 8 bases between the two ends. The DNA of the CDR3 is TGTGCCAGCAGTGTCCAGATATCTGGAAACACCATATATTTT. It translates to CASSVQISGNTIYF.

The genes are TRBV6-4 and TRBJ2-1; the D gene is possibly TRBD1 (5 bases). Germline-derived CDR1 and CDR2 are MRHNA and SNTAGT. CDR3 length: 14 amino acids. V lost 8 bases, J lost 5 bases, and 16 bases lay in between. In DNA form, the CDR3 reads TGTGCCAGCCGTATGGAGACAGCACACAATGAGCAGTTCTTC. Translation gives CASRMETAHNEQFF.

V and J are TRBV6-5 and TRBJ2-1, with 13 nucleotides matching TRBD2. This CDR3 has 16 residues. The germline V gene has CDR1 MNHEY and CDR2 SVGAGI. After removal of 2 bases from V and 12 bases from J, the junction contained 10 bases not matched to a gene. The CDR3 region is CASSYEWTSGGWGQFF. CDR3 DNA sequence: TGTGCCAGCAGTTACGAGTGGACTAGCGGGGGCTGGGGGCAGTTCTTC.

This clone showed up just once. This chain joins TRBV27 and TRBJ2-7; D is possibly TRBD1 (5 bases). Germline lookup yields CDR1 MNHEY and CDR2 SMNVEV (reference sequence). The V and J ends lost 2 bases and 3 bases respectively, with 17 bases between them. The CDR3 has 16 residues. CDR3: CASSLRFPGQGYEQYF. The CDR3 DNA sequence: TGTGCCAGCAGTTTACGGTTCCCAGGTCAGGGCTACGAGCAGTACTTC.

V and J are TRBV24-1 and TRBJ2-7; 8 bases are a match to TRBD1. Germline CDR1 and CDR2: KGHDR and SFDVKD. The CDR3 extends over 16 amino acids. V lost 4 bases, J lost 3 bases, and 10 bases stayed unmatched. The CDR3 reads CATSEGGTGIRYEQYF. The CDR3 nucleotides read TGTGCCACCAGTGAGGGCGGGACAGGAATACGCTACGAGCAGTACTTC.

The sample holds one count of this clone. This chain links TRBV12-5 with TRBJ2-1, with D unresolved. From germline, CDR1 is LGHNT and CDR2 FRNRAP. The V gene lost 6 bases and the J gene lost 4 bases, with 10 bases spanning the gap. This CDR3 has 13 residues. The CDR3 protein is CASGAAAYNEQFF. The CDR3 nucleotides read TGTGCTAGTGGCGCGGCGGCGTACAATGAGCAGTTCTTC.

This clone has ten or more counts. V and J are TRBV3-1 (or the pseudogene TRBV3-2) and TRBJ1-6, with TRBD1 matching over 7 bases. This CDR3 spans 15 amino acids. V gave up 4 bases and J gave up 5 bases; unmatched junction bases: 5. Germline V gene data show CDR1 as LGHDT and CDR2 as YNNKEL (reference sequence). The CDR3 loop reads CASSRYGTDNSPLHF. CDR3 bases: TGTGCCAGCAGCCGATACGGGACAGATAATTCACCCCTCCACTTT.

The chain has TRBV7-9 and TRBJ1-3, with D tentatively TRBD1 (5 bases). In germline, CDR1 is SEHNR, CDR2 FQNEAQ (reference sequence). Trimming removed 5 bases from V and 3 bases from J, with 17 bases in between. The CDR3 is 16 residues long. The CDR3 bases are TGTGCCAGCAGCCCGGGGGGGTCCTTAAATGGAAACACCATATATTTT. This translates into CASSPGGSLNGNTIYF.

V is TRBV19 and J is TRBJ1-4, with 7 bases that match TRBD1. Per germline, CDR1 LNHDA and CDR2 SQIVND (reference sequence). CDR3 length: 15 residues. V lost 5 bases and J lost 2; bases outside the gene matches: 5. The CDR3 DNA reads as TGTGCCAGTAGTGCCGGGACAGAGACTAATGAAAAACTGTTTTTT. Its translation is CASSAGTETNEKLFF.

This chain uses TRBV28 with TRBJ2-4, with D possibly matching TRBD1 (6 bases). The germline V gene has CDR1 MDHEN and CDR2 SYDVKM. Trimming left V 1 base short and J 3 bases short, with 13 bases between. The CDR3 loop spans 16 amino acids. CDR3 amino acids: CASSLFYRDDKNIQYF. DNA of the CDR3: TGTGCCAGCAGTTTATTCTACAGGGATGACAAAAACATTCAGTACTTC.

This clone was observed a handful of times. This sequence joins TRBV2 and TRBJ1-2; perhaps TRBD1 as D (6 bases). The CDR3 is 15 residues long. Germline V CDR1 and CDR2: SNHLY, FYNNEI. Trimming cost V 4 bases and J 0 bases, with 12 bases left between them. For the CDR3, the DNA is TGTGCCAGCAGTGTGTATCAGGGGTCTAACTATGGCTACACCTTC. Residues: CASSVYQGSNYGYTF.

This chain joins TRBV7-9 and TRBJ1-4; TRBD1 matches at 7 bases. Germline V gene lookup returns CDR1 SEHNR and CDR2 FQNEAQ (reference sequence). The CDR3 consists of 14 residues. V shed 5 bases, J shed 6 bases, and the junction held 6 bases outside the gene matches. The CDR3 nucleotides read TGTGCCAGCAGCCGACAGGGTCCGGATGAAAAACTGTTTTTT. Translated, it gives CASSRQGPDEKLFF. The entire variable domain, with the rest obtained from reference TRBV7-9 and TRBJ1-4, is as follows: DTGVSQNPRHKITKRGQNVTFRCDPISEHNRLYWYRQTLGQGPEFLTYFQNEAQLEKSRLLSDRFSAERPKGSFSTLEIQRTEQGDSAMYLCASSRQGPDEKLFFGSGTQLSVL.

J is TRBJ2-3 and V is TRBV2; 7 bases are shared with TRBD2. Trimming took 1 base from V and 5 from J; bases not matched to a gene: 6. This CDR3 has 15 residues. CDR1 and CDR2 (germline): SNHLY, FYNNEI. Here the CDR3 reads CASSEGGVAGDTQYF. DNA of the CDR3: TGTGCCAGCAGTGAAGGGGGGGTAGCGGGAGATACGCAGTATTTT.

The chain is built from TRBV19 and TRBJ2-1, with 8 bases that match TRBD2. Germline V gene sequence: CDR1 LNHDA, CDR2 SQIVND (reference sequence). The CDR3 extends over 15 amino acids. Losses at the gene ends were 7 bases for V and 8 bases for J; bases not matched to a gene: 13. CDR3 region: CASNTGGASFDEQFF. CDR3 coding DNA: TGTGCCAGTAATACCGGGGGGGCCTCTTTCGATGAGCAGTTCTTC.

This chain links TRBV7-3 with TRBJ2-5; TRBD2 matches at 8 bases. The CDR3 length is 15 residues. V was clipped by 5 bases and J by 5 bases; unmatched bases: 10. Looked up from germline, CDR1 is SGHTA and CDR2 is FQGTGA. CDR3 amino acids: CASSPAGLARETQYF. The CDR3 DNA reads TGTGCCAGCAGCCCAGCCGGACTAGCTCGGGAGACCCAGTACTTC. Drawing the rest from reference TRBV7-3 and TRBJ2-5, the complete variable domain is GAGVSQTPSNKVTEKGKYVELRCDPISGHTALYWYRQSLGQGPEFLIYFQGTGAADDSGLPNDRFFAVRPEGSVSTLKIQRTERGDSAVYLCASSPAGLARETQYFGPGTRLLVL.

The J gene is TRBJ2-7, the V gene TRBV5-1; tentative D call: TRBD2 (7 bases). The CDR3 length is 13 residues. CDR1 is SGHRS, CDR2 YFSETQ, per germline. V lost 4 bases, J lost 7 bases, and 15 bases lay in between. CDR3 in DNA: TGCGCCAGCAGCCACACCGGGGGGCGGGAGCAGTACTTC. Its protein product is CASSHTGGREQYF.

The table lists this clone with a count of one. This chain connects TRBV5-1 to TRBJ1-1; D ambiguous. The germline V gene has CDR1 SGHRS and CDR2 YFSETQ. There are 15 residues in the CDR3. V lost 3 bases and J 0 bases, leaving 12 bases between the germline ends. The CDR3 protein is CASSSLRGVNTEAFF. The CDR3 bases are TGCGCCAGCAGCTCCCTACGCGGGGTGAACACTGAAGCTTTCTTT. Supplemented by reference TRBV5-1 and TRBJ1-1, the full variable domain reads KAGVTQTPRYLIKTRGQQVTLSCSPISGHRSVSWYQQTPGQGLQFLFEYFSETQRNKGNFPGRFSGRQFSNSRSEMNVSTLELGDSALYLCASSSLRGVNTEAFFGQGTRLTVV.

The J gene is TRBJ2-1, the V gene TRBV5-8; a possible D gene is TRBD2 (5 bases). Looked up from germline, CDR1 is SGHTS and CDR2 is YDEGEE. There are 12 residues in the CDR3. Trimming stripped 4 bases from V and 9 bases from J, with 11 bases between. The CDR3 nucleotides read TGTGCCAGCAGCCAGAGGGCTATTGAGCAGTTCTTC. As protein: CASSQRAIEQFF.

Only a few counts were recorded for this clone. The chain links TRBV7-9 to TRBJ1-1; D unclear. This CDR3 contains 12 residues. The V gene lost 2 bases and the J gene lost 8 bases, with 9 bases spanning the gap. Germline V gives CDR1 SEHNR, CDR2 FQNEAQ (reference sequence). The CDR3 region has the DNA TGTGCCAGCAGCTTAACCGGACTCGAAGCTTTCTTT. Protein sequence: CASSLTGLEAFF.

This sequence joins TRBV3-1 (or the pseudogene TRBV3-2) and TRBJ1-1; D is possibly TRBD1 (6 bases). Trimming left V 1 base short and J 1 base short, with 19 bases between. The CDR3 is 18 residues long. The germline CDR1 and CDR2 sequences are LGHDT and YNNKEL (reference sequence). The CDR3 spells CASSQGAGTLIWNTEAFF. The CDR3 coding sequence is TGTGCCAGCAGCCAAGGAGCTGGGACACTTATATGGAACACTGAAGCTTTCTTT.

The CDR3 region has the DNA TGTGCCAGCAGCCATTTGACAGAACAAGAGACCCAGTACTTC. It yields the protein CASSHLTEQETQYF. The J gene is TRBJ2-5, the V gene TRBV7-9; D possibly corresponds to TRBD1 (5 bases). From germline, CDR1 is SEHNR and CDR2 FQNEAQ (reference sequence). Trimming removed 5 bases from V and 2 bases from J, with 12 bases in between. The CDR3 consists of 14 residues.

The V call is TRBV12-2, the J call TRBJ1-2; the table's D call of TRBD1 was not tested on the DNA. TRBV12-2 is reported as a pseudogene. This CDR3 contains 12 residues. In DNA, the CDR3 is TGTGCAAGTCGCAACCACAATCTCCGCTACACCTTC. Its protein product is CASRNHNLRYTF.

The V call is TRBV4-2, the J call TRBJ1-2, with a weak D call TRBD1 (6 bases). V was trimmed by 1 base and J by 7 bases, leaving 13 bases between them. Germline V lookup: CDR1 LGHNA, CDR2 YNFKEQ. The CDR3 loop spans 14 amino acids. The CDR3 bases are TGTGCCAGCAGCCAAGCGGGGGGGCCCCGTGGCTACACCTTC. Encoded protein: CASSQAGGPRGYTF.